Listed below are T cell receptor beta chains from one sample, sequenced in a study of Ad26.COV2.S vaccination and SARS-CoV-2 variants. Measured with immunoSEQ multiplex PCR; TCRdb has only the in-frame clones, and not every one. The sample yields about 400,000 clones, 85% to 90% seen once. The source was peripheral blood, collected in a trial of Ad26.COV2.S vaccine versus placebo. All receptors come from a person between 18 and 65 years old who received the Ad26.COV2.S COVID-19 vaccine or a placebo. CDR3s include the opening cysteine and the closing phenylalanine or tryptophan. D genes are given only for firm matches. The size of a clone is reported for some rows only, either as once, few or many, or as a class for expanded clones.

cdr3_aa cdr3_nt v_call d_call clone_size j_call
CASSLVTGGANVLTF TGTGCCAGCAGCTTAGTGACTGGTGGGGCCAACGTCCTGACTTTC TRBV7-9 NA NA TRBJ2-6
CASSLSTGGLPEAFF TGTGCCAGCAGTTTATCCACAGGGGGCCTGCCTGAAGCTTTCTTT TRBV28 TRBD1 NA TRBJ1-1
CASSSPFNEKLFF TGTGCCAGCAGCTCCCCCTTTAATGAAAAACTGTTTTTT TRBV5-6 NA NA TRBJ1-4
CASSLGVNQPQHF TGTGCCAGCAGCTTAGGGGTTAATCAGCCCCAGCATTTT TRBV7-2 NA NA TRBJ1-5
CASSPPDRSGWETQYF TGTGCCAGCTCACCACCGGACAGATCGGGCTGGGAGACCCAGTACTTC TRBV18 NA NA TRBJ2-5
CASSEALGGARFEKLFF TGTGCCAGCAGTGAAGCGCTTGGGGGGGCGCGTTTTGAAAAACTGTTTTTT TRBV2 NA NA TRBJ1-4
CASSLFGHEGGGGYTF TGTGCCAGCAGCTTATTCGGTCACGAGGGGGGAGGTGGCTACACCTTC TRBV7-2 NA NA TRBJ1-2
CASSQDFGEVNEQFF TGCGCCAGCAGCCAAGATTTTGGGGAGGTCAATGAGCAGTTCTTC TRBV4-3 NA once TRBJ2-1
CASSSRDLRHLPYNEQFF TGTGCCAGCAGCTCCAGGGACCTTCGACACCTACCCTACAATGAGCAGTTCTTC TRBV7-3 NA NA TRBJ2-1
CASSPLPGPTNTEAFF TGCGCCAGCAGCCCTTTACCGGGACCTACGAACACTGAAGCTTTCTTT TRBV4-3 NA NA TRBJ1-1
CASSLVRGEQYF TGTGCCAGCAGCTTAGTTCGTGGCGAGCAGTACTTC TRBV7-2 NA few TRBJ2-7
CASSPSAWRGGSSYEQYF TGCGCCAGCAGCCCTAGCGCTTGGAGGGGGGGAAGCTCCTACGAGCAGTACTTC TRBV4-1 NA NA TRBJ2-7
CASSKAATNEKLFF TGTGCCAGCTCAAAAGCGGCAACTAATGAAAAACTGTTTTTT TRBV18 NA NA TRBJ1-4
CASSQTGQGARYEQYF TGTGCCAGCAGCCAAACCGGACAGGGGGCTCGGTACGAGCAGTACTTC TRBV3-1/TRBV3-2 TRBD1 few TRBJ2-7
CASRGQYNQPQHF TGTGCCAGCCGAGGACAGTACAATCAGCCCCAGCATTTT TRBV2 NA NA TRBJ1-5
CASSRGPSPRAFF TGTGCCAGCAGTAGGGGTCCCTCACCGCGGGCTTTCTTT TRBV12-3/TRBV12-4 NA NA TRBJ1-1
CASSDAASGANVLTF TGCGCCAGCAGTGATGCAGCTTCTGGGGCCAACGTCCTGACTTTC TRBV10-2 NA NA TRBJ2-6
CATSDPRNAQPQHF TGTGCCACCAGTGACCCCAGGAACGCTCAGCCCCAGCATTTT TRBV24-1 NA NA TRBJ1-5
CATSPKQTSGGEGSSSYEQYF TGTGCCACCAGTCCCAAGCAGACTAGCGGAGGGGAGGGATCCAGCTCCTACGAGCAGTACTTC TRBV24-1 TRBD2 NA TRBJ2-7
CASSLSGNEQFF TGTGCCAGCAGTTTATCGGGGAATGAGCAGTTCTTC TRBV28 NA NA TRBJ2-1
CASSQGSMNTEAFF TGTGCCAGCAGCCAAGGGAGTATGAACACTGAAGCTTTCTTT TRBV3-1/TRBV3-2 NA once TRBJ1-1
CASREGGGTGDAAVHEQYF TGTGCCAGCAGGGAAGGGGGAGGGACAGGGGATGCCGCTGTCCACGAGCAGTACTTC TRBV3-1/TRBV3-2 TRBD1 NA TRBJ2-7
CASSFWGRKDIQYF TGTGCCAGCAGCTTTTGGGGGCGTAAGGACATTCAGTACTTC TRBV7-2 NA NA TRBJ2-4
CSVEVEGHGELFF TGCAGCGTTGAGGTGGAGGGCCACGGGGAGCTGTTTTTT TRBV29-1 NA once TRBJ2-2
CASSSEGDSYGYTF TGCGCCAGCAGCTCGGAGGGGGACAGCTATGGCTACACCTTC TRBV5-1 TRBD1 NA TRBJ1-2
CASSPRDRTMNTEAFF TGCGCCAGCAGCCCGAGGGACAGGACAATGAACACTGAAGCTTTCTTT TRBV5-1 TRBD1 NA TRBJ1-1
CASSEIGAAKNIQYF TGTGCCAGCAGTGAGATCGGGGCAGCCAAAAACATTCAGTACTTC TRBV2 NA NA TRBJ2-4
CATGGKGGPYEQYF TGTGCCACAGGGGGCAAGGGAGGCCCCTACGAGCAGTACTTC TRBV3-1/TRBV3-2 TRBD1 NA TRBJ2-7
CASSYSRYLSSREQYF TGTGCCAGCAGTTACTCGAGGTACCTTTCATCCCGGGAGCAGTACTTC TRBV6-5 NA NA TRBJ2-7
CASSVEGQAYEQYF TGTGCCAGCAGCGTAGAGGGACAGGCCTACGAGCAGTACTTC TRBV9 TRBD1 NA TRBJ2-7
CASERTGGNGYTF TGTGCCAGCGAGCGGACAGGAGGAAATGGCTACACCTTC TRBV11-2 TRBD1 NA TRBJ1-2
CASSLVGGESIQYF TGTGCCAGCAGCTTGGTCGGAGGGGAGAGCATTCAGTACTTC TRBV5-4 NA NA TRBJ2-4
CASKGGSQETQYF TGTGCCAGCAAGGGCGGCTCCCAAGAGACCCAGTACTTC TRBV2 NA once TRBJ2-5
CASSSRGGLSGNTIYF TGTGCCAGCAGCTCTCGAGGGGGGCTATCTGGAAACACCATATATTTT TRBV5-4 NA NA TRBJ1-3
CASSQGRGDQPQHF TGTGCCAGCAGCCAAGGGCGGGGAGATCAGCCCCAGCATTTT TRBV3-1/TRBV3-2 NA NA TRBJ1-5
CASSAGGFTGELFF TGTGCCAGCAGCGCCGGAGGTTTCACCGGGGAGCTGTTTTTT TRBV9 NA NA TRBJ2-2
CASSDASGGPYGYTF TGTGCCAGCAGTGACGCTTCAGGGGGCCCCTATGGCTACACCTTC TRBV25-1 TRBD1 NA TRBJ1-2
CSVVFPRPYGNIKQYF TGCAGCGTTGTATTTCCCCGACCTTATGGCAATATCAAGCAGTACTTC TRBV29-1 NA NA TRBJ2-7
CASSTGQGYEQFF TGTGCCAGTAGTACTGGACAGGGCTATGAGCAGTTCTTC TRBV19 TRBD1 NA TRBJ2-1
CASSLVLGSSYNEQFF TGTGCCAGCAGCTTAGTGTTGGGGAGCTCCTACAATGAGCAGTTCTTC TRBV11-2 NA NA TRBJ2-1
CASSPKQSFPGNTIYF TGTGCCAGCAGCCCGAAACAGAGCTTTCCTGGAAACACCATATATTTT TRBV7-9 NA NA TRBJ1-3
CAIAGSSYNEQFF TGTGCCATCGCAGGGAGCTCCTACAATGAGCAGTTCTTC TRBV10-3 NA NA TRBJ2-1
CASSSGPGQGIYEQYF TGTGCCAGCAGCTCAGGACCGGGACAGGGGATTTACGAGCAGTACTTC TRBV5-6 TRBD1 NA TRBJ2-7
CASSPPGGEAFF TGTGCCAGCTCACCGCCGGGAGGGGAAGCTTTCTTT TRBV18 NA NA TRBJ1-1
CASSGNSPLHF TGTGCCAGCAGTGGGAATTCACCCCTCCACTTT TRBV12-3/TRBV12-4 NA NA TRBJ1-6
CAIAPSGGGTDTQYF TGCGCCATCGCACCTAGCGGGGGAGGGACAGATACGCAGTATTTT TRBV4-1 TRBD2 NA TRBJ2-3
CATRRNEQYF TGTGCCACCAGGCGCAACGAGCAGTACTTC TRBV24-1 NA NA TRBJ2-7
CASSPGLAGGSSYEQYF TGTGCCAGCTCACCGGGACTAGCGGGGGGGAGCTCCTACGAGCAGTACTTC TRBV18 TRBD2 NA TRBJ2-7
CAHTEGPGGAFF TGTGCCCACACGGAAGGGCCTGGTGGAGCTTTCTTT TRBV7-9 NA NA TRBJ1-1
CASSEDGNSPLHF TGCGCCAGCAGCGAGGACGGTAATTCACCCCTCCACTTT TRBV5-1 NA NA TRBJ1-6
CAWAPWTVTGELFF TGTGCCTGGGCCCCGTGGACAGTCACCGGGGAGCTGTTTTTT TRBV30 NA NA TRBJ2-2
CASSPEPGTMSTGELFF TGTGCCAGCAGCCCCGAGCCGGGGACCATGAGCACCGGGGAGCTGTTTTTT TRBV7-9 NA NA TRBJ2-2
CASSLTGQGGTEAFF TGTGCCAGCAGCTTGACCGGACAGGGAGGCACTGAAGCTTTCTTT TRBV5-5 TRBD1 NA TRBJ1-1